These 21 T cell receptor beta chains came from one sample sequenced in a study of blood T cell repertoires in COVID-19. Only in-frame clones appear in the TCRdb table, and some are missing; sequencing was by immunoSEQ multiplex PCR. The profile shows some 180,000 clones, around nine tenths of them singletons. The material sequenced was peripheral blood. The source is a man aged 40-50 years with acute or convalescent COVID-19.

V usage is TRBV21-1 and J usage is TRBJ1-5. TRBV21-1 constitutes a pseudogene. The CDR3 runs to 14 residues. The CDR3 sequence is CASSKAVAAEPQHF. CDR3 sequence (DNA): TGTGCCAGCAGCAAAGCTGTAGCCGCGGAGCCCCAGCATTTT.

The chain couples TRBV7-9 to TRBJ2-1; TRBD2 agrees at 13 bases. Looked up from germline, CDR1 is SEHNR and CDR2 is FQNEAQ (reference sequence). The CDR3 spans 15 residues. V trimming: 4 bases; J trimming: 6 bases; junction bases outside the gene matches: 3. The CDR3 nucleotides read TGTGCCAGCAGCTCGGGACTAGCGGGAATCAATGAGCAGTTCTTC. Encoded protein: CASSSGLAGINEQFF. The full variable domain, rest sourced from reference TRBV7-9 and TRBJ2-1, is DTGVSQNPRHKITKRGQNVTFRCDPISEHNRLYWYRQTLGQGPEFLTYFQNEAQLEKSRLLSDRFSAERPKGSFSTLEIQRTEQGDSAMYLCASSSGLAGINEQFFGPGTRLTVL.

The chain is built from TRBV28 and TRBJ2-1; 11 bases align to TRBD1. Trimming at V came to 6 bases and at J to 7 bases, leaving 2 bases not matched to a gene. The germline CDR1 and CDR2 sequences are MDHEN and SYDVKM. CDR3 length equals 13 residues. The CDR3 DNA follows: TGTGCCAGCAGGGGGACAGGGGGGAATGAGCAGTTCTTC. Residues: CASRGTGGNEQFF.

V usage is TRBV5-4 and J usage is TRBJ2-3; 13 nucleotides agree with TRBD2. This CDR3 is 17 amino acids long. Per the germline V gene, CDR1 is SGHNT and CDR2 is YYREEE (reference sequence). Unmatched junction bases numbered 6, after V lost 3 bases and J lost 2 bases. CDR3 loop: CASSYGLAGVNTDTQYF. DNA for the CDR3: TGTGCCAGCAGCTATGGACTAGCGGGGGTGAACACAGATACGCAGTATTTT.

DNA of the CDR3: TGTGCCAGCAGCTCAAAGCTGGGACAGGGGCACAATGGCTACACCTTC. Protein product: CASSSKLGQGHNGYTF. The chain couples TRBV7-9 to TRBJ1-2, with 10 bases lining up with TRBD1. Losses at the gene ends were 4 bases for V and 6 bases for J; bases not matched to a gene: 11. Germline V gives CDR1 SEHNR, CDR2 FQNEAQ (reference sequence). The CDR3 totals 16 residues.

V and J are TRBV28 and TRBJ2-2; unclear D gene. Germline CDR1 MDHEN, CDR2 SYDVKM. Deletions cut 1 base from V and 6 bases from J, with 9 bases between. The CDR3 is 14 residues long. The CDR3 DNA follows: TGTGCCAGCAGTTTATTGTTCATTCCCGGGGAGCTGTTTTTT. This gives the protein CASSLLFIPGELFF. Full variable domain (remainder filled in from reference TRBV28 and TRBJ2-2): DVKVTQSSRYLVKRTGEKVFLECVQDMDHENMFWYRQDPGLGLRLIYFSYDVKMKEKGDIPEGYSVSREKKERFSLILESASTNQTSMYLCASSLLFIPGELFFGEGSRLTVL.

This chain connects TRBV5-4 to TRBJ2-1, with TRBD2 identical over 10 bases. V shed 4 bases and J 4 bases; nucleotides not matched to a gene: 5. CDR3 length equals 15 residues. The germline V gene has CDR1 SGHNT and CDR2 YYREEE (reference sequence). The CDR3 reads CASSLTSGTYNEQFF. Written as DNA, the CDR3 is TGTGCCAGCAGCCTAACTAGCGGGACTTACAATGAGCAGTTCTTC.

The table lists this clone with a count of one. The chain carries TRBV24-1 and TRBJ2-2; a weak D match, TRBD1 (5 bases). This CDR3 is 15 amino acids long. Trimming left V 2 bases short and J 2 bases short, with 8 bases between. CDR1 KGHDR and CDR2 SFDVKD come from the germline V gene. CDR3 protein: CATSDSTVNTGELFF. CDR3 DNA sequence: TGTGCCACCAGTGATTCGACAGTTAACACCGGGGAGCTGTTTTTT.

The genes are TRBV19 and TRBJ2-1; D unresolved. Trimming stripped 1 base from V and 6 bases from J, with 7 bases between. The CDR3 length is 13 residues. Germline-derived CDR1 and CDR2 are LNHDA and SQIVND (reference sequence). CDR3 DNA sequence: TGTGCCAGTAGTATAGTAGCTACCAATGAGCAGTTCTTC. As protein: CASSIVATNEQFF. The full variable domain, its missing parts supplied by reference TRBV19 and TRBJ2-1, is DGGITQSPKYLFRKEGQNVTLSCEQNLNHDAMYWYRQDPGQGLRLIYYSQIVNDFQKGDIAEGYSVSREKKESFPLTVTSAQKNPTAFYLCASSIVATNEQFFGPGTRLTVL.

The chain joins TRBV2 to TRBJ1-6, with 10 bases that match TRBD1. CDR1 and CDR2 from the germline V gene are SNHLY and FYNNEI. The CDR3 runs to 16 residues. V shed 6 bases and J 10 bases; nucleotides not matched to a gene: 12. Here the CDR3 DNA reads TGTGCCAGCAGATTTAACCGGGACAGGGGCTACTCACCCCTCCACTTT. It encodes CASRFNRDRGYSPLHF.

V and J are TRBV7-8 and TRBJ2-7; a weak D match, TRBD1 (6 bases). The germline gives CDR1 SGHVS, CDR2 FQNEAQ. Trimming cost V 6 bases and J 0 bases, with 9 bases left between them. The CDR3 is 13 amino acids. The CDR3 protein is CASRTGHSYEQYF. The CDR3, as DNA: TGTGCCAGCAGAACAGGGCACTCCTACGAGCAGTACTTC.

The chain recombines TRBV21-1 with TRBJ1-5; TRBD1, the table's D call, was not compared with the DNA. TRBV21-1 is described as a pseudogene. The CDR3 has 18 residues. The chain's CDR3 is CASAGTGAPGGRNQPQHF. The DNA of the CDR3 is TGTGCCAGCGCCGGGACAGGGGCCCCAGGGGGACGCAATCAGCCCCAGCATTTT.

J is TRBJ2-1 and V is TRBV10-1, with a tentative D call TRBD2 (5 bases). Germline CDR1 WNHNN, CDR2 SYGVQD (reference sequence). The CDR3 contains 15 residues. The V gene lost 6 bases and the J gene lost 9 bases, with 21 bases spanning the gap. The CDR3: CASSRPGVGIVEQFF. DNA of the CDR3: TGCGCCAGCAGCCGGCCCGGGGTGGGGATCGTTGAGCAGTTCTTC.

This clone was recorded only once. The chain links TRBV5-6 to TRBJ2-1, with TRBD1 identical over 7 bases. V lost 4 bases to trimming and J lost 2 bases; unmatched junction nucleotides: 9. Germline V lookup: CDR1 SGHDT, CDR2 YYEEEE. The length of the CDR3 is 16 residues. Here the CDR3 DNA reads TGTGCCAGCAGCGAGAAGGGGGACAGCCCCTACAATGAGCAGTTCTTC. This encodes CASSEKGDSPYNEQFF.

The chain combines TRBV25-1 with TRBJ1-1; D is unresolved. V lost 3 bases and J lost 10, with 9 bases in between. This CDR3 region has 11 residues. Germline CDR1 MGHDK, CDR2 SYGVNS. The chain's CDR3 is CASSDLTLAFF. CDR3 DNA sequence: TGTGCCAGCAGTGACCTAACCTTAGCTTTCTTT.

This rearrangement joins TRBV28 to TRBJ1-2; 7 bases map to TRBD1. From germline, CDR1 is MDHEN and CDR2 SYDVKM. The junction had 5 bases not matched to a gene; V was cut back by 5 bases and J by 5 bases. CDR3 length: 13 amino acids. The CDR3 DNA is TGTGCCAGCAGTGCACAGGGGATTTATGGCTACACCTTC. It codes for CASSAQGIYGYTF.

The V gene is TRBV9, the J gene TRBJ2-7; tentative D call: TRBD1 (6 bases). CDR1 SGDLS and CDR2 YYNGEE come from the germline V gene. Deletions cut 0 bases from V and 8 bases from J, with 12 bases between. This CDR3 is 13 amino acids long. The CDR3 nucleotides read TGTGCCAGCAGCGTAGGCAGGGGCTTGAAGCAGTACTTC. It is translated as CASSVGRGLKQYF.

The genes are TRBV25-1 and TRBJ1-2; D may be TRBD1 (5 bases). The ends were cut back, 1 base at V and 2 bases at J, with 17 bases in the middle. This CDR3 comprises 17 residues. Germline CDR1 is MGHDK and CDR2 is SYGVNS. The CDR3 bases are TGTGCCAGCAGTGAATCAGGAAGGGGTCCCCGAAACTATGGCTACACCTTC. This encodes CASSESGRGPRNYGYTF.

The rearrangement uses TRBV6-5 and TRBJ2-2, with 7 bases matching TRBD2. This CDR3 is built from 13 residues. Germline values: CDR1 MNHEY, CDR2 SVGAGI. The J segment lost 5 bases and the V segment lost 7 bases, leaving 4 bases of the junction unmatched. The CDR3 DNA reads as TGTGCCAGCAACTACGGGGGGACCGGGGAGCTGTTTTTT. It is translated as CASNYGGTGELFF.

This clone came up once. The rearrangement links TRBV19 to TRBJ2-7; D gene uncertain. V was clipped by 5 bases and J by 2 bases, with 10 bases between them. Germline V gene lookup returns CDR1 LNHDA and CDR2 SQIVND (reference sequence). This CDR3 has 13 amino acids. Here the CDR3 reads CASSPGQTYEQYF. The CDR3 DNA reads as TGTGCCAGTAGTCCGGGTCAAACCTACGAGCAGTACTTC.

This rearrangement joins TRBV18 to TRBJ2-3; 8 bases agree with TRBD1. After removal of 2 bases from V and 2 bases from J, the junction contained 6 bases not matched to a gene. Germline loops: CDR1 KGHSH, CDR2 LQKENI. The CDR3 consists of 16 residues. Here the CDR3 reads CASSPLATGVTDTQYF. In DNA form, the CDR3 reads TGTGCCAGCTCACCATTGGCGACAGGGGTCACAGATACGCAGTATTTT. The variable domain in full, with the rest retrieved from reference TRBV18 and TRBJ2-3, is NAGVMQNPRHLVRRRGQEARLRCSPMKGHSHVYWYRQLPEEGLKFMVYLQKENIIDESGMPKERFSAEFPKEGPSILRIQQVVRGDSAAYFCASSPLATGVTDTQYFGPGTRLTVL.